This TCR beta chain emerged from a study of blood T cell repertoires in COVID-19 (dated by TCRdb to about 2020). For context, the study as a whole: Samples covering the acute and convalescent phases of COVID-19 were provided by collaborators in the United States, Italy and Spain. The prospective study material was composed of cDNA or gDNA derived from T cells, B-cell-depleted T cells, or PBMCs. The samples were drawn from the first 160 participants of the ongoing ImmuneRACE study and from 1,200 or so subjects provided by 6 global collaborators. Deeply sampled blood TCRbeta repertoires from subjects exposed to, actively infected with, or recovered from COVID-19 were included in the dataset. Nearly every sample came with metadata listing a de-identified subject ID, COVID-19 status, age in years and sex. A freely available public database, intended as a resource for researchers studying the immune response to SARS-CoV-2, is where the repertoires were released. Where HLA class I and class II types were available, the types were taken from metadata supplied by the sample provider, not from assay-based typing. Broad study findings and their caveats: The quantity of clinical and demographic metadata differed by source and by participant and was supplied without curation.

Each collaborating institution followed its own protocols to collect whole blood in K2EDTA tubes. For TCRbeta analysis, collaborators shipped samples as frozen whole blood, isolated PBMCs, or DNA extracted from either of those sample types. The CDR3 holds 12 amino acids from the cysteine to the phenylalanine. The retained sequence is limited to the CDR3, 36 bases, with the frame set at the first base. V is clipped by 2 bases and J by 5 bases, and the sequence between their germline boundaries is 4 bases long. Notes on this clone: This clone's antigen is unknown. The sample holds no much larger clone one base away, and base qualities are not on file.

The immunoSEQ Assay, a bias-controlled multiplex PCR, was used to amplify TCRbeta CDR3 regions from genomic DNA. From the authors' description of their analysis: The number of nucleated cells in each sample was estimated from the amplification of reference gene primers within the assay. To quantify the absolute abundance of each unique TCRbeta CDR3 rearrangement, sequence reads were collapsed and filtered. For each sample, productive Simpson clonality was calculated as the square root of Simpson's diversity index across productive rearrangements. Imported from immuneACCESS, the table was reduced by TCRdb to in-frame sequences with V and J called. These copies leave out some clones; in studies compared against another copy, an unresolved V gene accounts for under half, and the cause of the remainder is not known. That table gives V, J and clone size, and the DNA gave D and trimming. For this sample there are 150,000 to 180,000 clones; about 86% appear just once. The ten largest clonotypes hold 29% of the sample.

The TCR sequence derives from a woman aged 55-70 years with acute or convalescent COVID-19. Sequenced sample: peripheral blood. The chain is assembled from TRBV12-3 or TRBV12-4 and TRBJ1-5; the D gene cannot be resolved reliably. For the CDR3, the sequence is CASSLSHQPQHF. In nucleotide form, the sequence is TGTGCCAGCAGTTTAAGCCATCAGCCCCAGCATTTT.